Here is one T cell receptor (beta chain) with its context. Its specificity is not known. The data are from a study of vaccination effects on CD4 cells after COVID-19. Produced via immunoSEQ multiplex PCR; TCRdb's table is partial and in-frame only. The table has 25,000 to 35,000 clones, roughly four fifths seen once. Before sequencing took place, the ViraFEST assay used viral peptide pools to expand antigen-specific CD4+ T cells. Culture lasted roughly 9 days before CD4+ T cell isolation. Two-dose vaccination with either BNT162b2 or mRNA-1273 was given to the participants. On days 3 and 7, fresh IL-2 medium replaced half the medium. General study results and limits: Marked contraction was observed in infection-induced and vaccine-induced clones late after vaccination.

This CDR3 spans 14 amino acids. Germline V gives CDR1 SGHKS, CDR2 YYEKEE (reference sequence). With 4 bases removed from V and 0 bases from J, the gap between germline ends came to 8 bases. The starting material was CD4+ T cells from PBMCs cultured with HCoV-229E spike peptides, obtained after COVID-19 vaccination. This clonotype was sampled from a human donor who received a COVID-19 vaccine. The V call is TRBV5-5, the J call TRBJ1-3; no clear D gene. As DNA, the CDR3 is TGTGCCAGCAGCCCACAGAGCTCTGGAAACACCATATATTTT. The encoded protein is CASSPQSSGNTIYF.